This T cell receptor (beta chain) was observed in a study of shared clonotypes between healthy human individuals. Study-wide results and caveats: Non-shared clonotypes had lower generation probabilities than those shared by all four donors.

CD45RO-negative, CCR7-positively selected cells formed the naive CD8 fraction, excluding terminally differentiated effector memory CD45RA+ cells. The donors, healthy adults who were HIV-negative, had experienced no recent acute infections or vaccinations. Sequencing used immunoSEQ multiplex PCR; TCRdb keeps in-frame clones, though not all of them. In the table there are some 2,000,000 clones, about 95% of which are singletons. As for this clone: Its cognate antigen is unknown.

V was shortened by 7 bases and J by 4 bases, with 12 bases between the two germline ends. The CDR3 consists of 12 residues. Germline V CDR1 and CDR2: SQVTM, ANQGSEA. This clonotype was sampled from a man younger than 30 in good health. This chain connects TRBV29-1 to TRBJ2-3; no clear D. The sequencing input was naive CD8+ T cells sorted from blood. The CDR3 DNA follows: TGCAGCGCCGACTCACGACCAGATACGCAGTATTTT. Translating it yields CSADSRPDTQYF.